The 3 T cell receptor beta chains below all came from one sample that was sequenced in a study of T cells after posttransplantation cyclophosphamide. Using immunoSEQ multiplex PCR, the repertoire was profiled, and TCRdb retains in-frame clones only, with some absent. Among thousands of clones listed, roughly 93% were seen once. The specimen sequenced was CD4+ T cells sorted from bone marrow. The receptor set was obtained from a woman aged 55-70 years in good health, CMV-negative, and a related stem cell transplant donor.

The rearrangement uses TRBV9 and TRBJ2-7, with 8 positions matching TRBD1. CDR3 length equals 15 residues. Trimming took 2 bases from V and 6 from J; bases not matched to a gene: 10. Germline assignment: CDR1 SGDLS and CDR2 YYNGEE. The CDR3 region is CASSVYDRGVGEQYF. The CDR3 DNA reads as TGTGCCAGCAGCGTTTACGACAGGGGAGTCGGCGAGCAGTACTTC.

The gene calls are TRBV28 and TRBJ2-1; unclear D gene. The V end was cut by 10 bases, the J end by 0 bases, with 13 bases between. The CDR3 consists of 14 residues. Germline V CDR1 and CDR2: MDHEN, SYDVKM. CDR3 DNA sequence: TGTGCCACCTCAAAACTAAGCTCCTACAATGAGCAGTTCTTC. As protein: CATSKLSSYNEQFF.

The chain joins TRBV12-5 to TRBJ2-7; D is unclear. Per the germline V gene, CDR1 is LGHNT and CDR2 is FRNRAP. The V end lost 4 bases, the J end lost 3 bases, and 13 bases lay between the germline ends. The CDR3 loop spans 14 amino acids. The CDR3 protein is CASGYPPNCYEQYF. The CDR3 DNA is TGTGCTAGTGGTTACCCTCCTAATTGCTACGAGCAGTACTTC.